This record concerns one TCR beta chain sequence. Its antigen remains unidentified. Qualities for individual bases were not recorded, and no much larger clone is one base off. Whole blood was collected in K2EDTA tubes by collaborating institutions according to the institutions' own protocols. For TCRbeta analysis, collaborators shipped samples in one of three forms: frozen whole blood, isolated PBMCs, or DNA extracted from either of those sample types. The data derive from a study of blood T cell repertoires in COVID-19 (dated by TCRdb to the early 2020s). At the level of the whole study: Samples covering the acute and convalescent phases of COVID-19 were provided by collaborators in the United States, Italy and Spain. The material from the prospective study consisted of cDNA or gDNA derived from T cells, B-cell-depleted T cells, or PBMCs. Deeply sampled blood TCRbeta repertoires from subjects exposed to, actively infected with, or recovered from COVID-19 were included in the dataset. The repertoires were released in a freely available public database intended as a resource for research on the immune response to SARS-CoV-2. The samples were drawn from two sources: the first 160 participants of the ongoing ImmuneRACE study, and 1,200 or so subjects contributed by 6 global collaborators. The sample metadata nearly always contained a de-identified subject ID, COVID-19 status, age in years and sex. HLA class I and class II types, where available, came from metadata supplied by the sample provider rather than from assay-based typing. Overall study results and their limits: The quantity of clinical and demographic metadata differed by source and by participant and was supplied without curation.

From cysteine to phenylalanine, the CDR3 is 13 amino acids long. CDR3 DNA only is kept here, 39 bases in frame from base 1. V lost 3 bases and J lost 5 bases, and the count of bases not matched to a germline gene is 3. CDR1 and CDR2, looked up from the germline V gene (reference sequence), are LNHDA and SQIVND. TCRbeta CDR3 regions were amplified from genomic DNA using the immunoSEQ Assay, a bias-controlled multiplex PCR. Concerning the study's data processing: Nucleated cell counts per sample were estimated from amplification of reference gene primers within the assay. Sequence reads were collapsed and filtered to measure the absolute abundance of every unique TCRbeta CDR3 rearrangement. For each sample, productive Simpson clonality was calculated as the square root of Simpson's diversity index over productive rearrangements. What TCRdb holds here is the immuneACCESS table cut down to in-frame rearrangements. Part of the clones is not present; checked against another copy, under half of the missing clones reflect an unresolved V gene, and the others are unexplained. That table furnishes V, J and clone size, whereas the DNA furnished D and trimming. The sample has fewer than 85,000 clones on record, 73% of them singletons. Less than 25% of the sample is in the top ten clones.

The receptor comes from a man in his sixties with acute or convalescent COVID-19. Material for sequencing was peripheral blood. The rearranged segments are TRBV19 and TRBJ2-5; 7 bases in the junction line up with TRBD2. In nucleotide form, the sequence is TGTGCCAGTAGTATGAATAGCGGGGAGACCCAGTACTTC. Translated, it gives CASSMNSGETQYF.